In this sample, the clone carrying this TCR beta chain turned up once. This sample is drawn from a study of blood T cell repertoires in COVID-19. Study summary: Samples of COVID-19 (acute and convalescent) were obtained from the United States, Italy and Spain. In each case, the material was cDNA or gDNA derived from T cells, B-cell-depleted T cells, or PBMCs.

Seattle patient enrollment occurred during active infection, with longitudinal follow-up thereafter. Original analysis: Amplified reference gene primers provided the basis for estimating nucleated cell counts. The table came from immunoSEQ multiplex PCR; TCRdb's copy has only in-frame clones and leaves some out. V, J and clone size were drawn from that table, and D and trimming were deduced from the DNA. The table records approximately 300,000 clones, roughly 89% of them present only once. The CDR3 is 15 residues long. CDR1 is MNHEY, CDR2 SVGEGT, per germline. V lost 2 bases to trimming and J lost 8 bases; unmatched junction nucleotides: 11.

Sequenced material: peripheral blood. This TCR was recovered from a woman aged 40 to 50 with COVID-19, enrolled during active disease. This rearrangement joins TRBV6-2 or TRBV6-3 to TRBJ1-2; 7 bases are a match to TRBD1. DNA for the CDR3: TGTGCCAGCAGTTACCCGACAGGGTTGGGAGGAGGCTACACCTTC. Protein: CASSYPTGLGGGYTF.